The TCR beta chain under discussion was sequenced for a study of T cells after yellow fever vaccination. Findings and limits, study-wide: Reappearance after the booster was seen for most primary-vaccination clones, at 96% CD4 and 88% CD8. It was a weaker secondary response, yet one that peaked faster, at day 5 versus 15.

This clonotype was seen more than once but under ten times. The antigen remains unidentified. TCR cDNA, made by 5'RACE template switching, carried an added universal primer site and UMIs. TCRdb passed the 5' RACE reads through MiXCR, listing each CDR3 protein once. Here the sample spans about 350,000 distinct CDR3 sequences, less than 9.5% being singletons. The CDR3 covers 15 residues. The V and J ends lost 1 base and 2 bases, in that order; junction bases with no gene match: 2. Germline lookup yields CDR1 KGHSH and CDR2 LQKENI. The sample here was PBMCs, taken roughly 46 days after the first yellow fever vaccination. The rearrangement uses TRBV18 and TRBJ1-5, with TRBD1 matching over 7 bases. The sequence derives from a man aged 18 to 35 who received the YFV17D yellow fever vaccine. CDR3 sequence: CASSPQGAGNQPQHF. The CDR3 bases are TGTGCCAGCTCACCACAGGGGGCTGGCAATCAGCCCCAGCATTTT. Drawing the rest from reference TRBV18 and TRBJ1-5, the complete variable domain is NAGVMQNPRHLVRRRGQEARLRCSPMKGHSHVYWYRQLPEEGLKFMVYLQKENIIDESGMPKERFSAEFPKEGPSILRIQQVVRGDSAAYFCASSPQGAGNQPQHFGDGTRLSIL.